One and the same sample provided the 8 T cell receptor beta chains below, sequenced in a study of T cells expressing NK-cell markers (dated by TCRdb to 2020 to 2021). The library was generated by 5' RACE. TCRdb names Illumina HiSeq 2000 as the instrument used. TCRdb reprocessed the raw reads; every CDR3 protein sequence is a single record, and DNA is not supplied. The table for this sample lists 140,000 or so distinct CDR3 sequences. The ten largest clones take up about 12% of the sample. Specimen: blood T cells: a sorted CD56 or NKG2C T cell subset, CD4+ or CD8+ T cells, or bulk PBMC T cells (not recorded which). Every receptor here comes from a man aged 18-30 years in good health. Donor details come from another sample of the same person, matched by shared clones.

The V and J genes are TRBV30 and TRBJ2-1; TCRdb designates TRBD1, a call that cannot be tested without DNA. This CDR3 has 16 amino acids. Looked up from germline, CDR1 is GTSNPN and CDR2 is SVGIG (reference sequence). The CDR3 spells CAWSRGQGVWVGEQFF.

CDR3 protein: CASSWVAQRGYNEQFF. The V and J genes are TRBV27 and TRBJ2-1; TCRdb gives TRBD1 as the D gene, but with no DNA this cannot be confirmed. The CDR3 totals 16 residues. CDR1 is MNHEY and CDR2 is SMNVEV in the germline V gene (reference sequence).

V gene TRBV5-1 combines with J gene TRBJ2-1. The CDR3 is 16 amino acids. Looked up from germline, CDR1 is SGHRS and CDR2 is YFSETQ. CDR3 region: CASSHIESKPYNEQFF.

The J gene is TRBJ2-7, the V gene TRBV7-8; the D gene TCRdb calls, TRBD1, cannot be checked with no DNA. The CDR3 is made up of 14 amino acids. Germline loops: CDR1 SGHVS, CDR2 FQNEAQ. The CDR3: CASSPWDSSYEQYF.

The chain carries TRBV9 and TRBJ2-3; TCRdb gives TRBD2 as the D gene, but with no DNA this cannot be confirmed. This CDR3 comprises 16 residues. Germline lookup yields CDR1 SGDLS and CDR2 YYNGEE. CDR3 residues: CASSVDAGGPTDTQYF.

J is TRBJ2-1 and V is TRBV20-1; TCRdb proposes TRBD2, but this gene call is untestable without DNA. CDR1 and CDR2 (germline): DFQATT, SNEGSKA (reference sequence). This CDR3 is built from 11 residues. The CDR3 here is CSGAGGGEQFF.

CDR3 region: CASSLELAGPGELFF. The rearrangement joins TRBV7-6 to TRBJ2-2; TCRdb calls TRBD2, which cannot be checked without DNA. CDR1 SGHVS and CDR2 FNYEAQ come from the germline V gene. CDR3 length: 15 residues.

This chain uses TRBV6-5 with TRBJ2-1; TCRdb gives TRBD2 as the D gene, but with no DNA this cannot be confirmed. The CDR3 contains 15 residues. Germline assignment: CDR1 MNHEY and CDR2 SVGAGI. CDR3 sequence: CASSYSRASGNEQFF.